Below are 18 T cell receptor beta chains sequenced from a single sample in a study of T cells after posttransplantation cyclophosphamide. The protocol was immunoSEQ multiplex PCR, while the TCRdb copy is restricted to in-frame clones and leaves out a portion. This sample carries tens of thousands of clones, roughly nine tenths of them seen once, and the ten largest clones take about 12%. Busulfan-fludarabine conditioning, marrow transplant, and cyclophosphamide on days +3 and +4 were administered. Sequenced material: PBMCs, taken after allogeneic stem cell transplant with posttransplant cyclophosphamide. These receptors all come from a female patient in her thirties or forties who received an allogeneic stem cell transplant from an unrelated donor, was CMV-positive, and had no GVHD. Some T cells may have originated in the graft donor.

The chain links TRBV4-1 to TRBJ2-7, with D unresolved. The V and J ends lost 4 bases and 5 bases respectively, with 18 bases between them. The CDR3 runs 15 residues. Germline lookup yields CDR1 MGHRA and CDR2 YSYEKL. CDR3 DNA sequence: TGCGCCAGCAGCCCGCCCCTCATGGGCCGGAACGAGCAGTACTTC. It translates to CASSPPLMGRNEQYF.

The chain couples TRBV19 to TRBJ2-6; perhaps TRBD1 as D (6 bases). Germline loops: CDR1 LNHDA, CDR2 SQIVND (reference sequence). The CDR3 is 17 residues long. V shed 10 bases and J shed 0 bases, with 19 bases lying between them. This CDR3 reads CATGRGQKTSGANVLTF. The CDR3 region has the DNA TGTGCCACCGGCCGAGGACAGAAAACCTCTGGGGCCAACGTCCTGACTTTC.

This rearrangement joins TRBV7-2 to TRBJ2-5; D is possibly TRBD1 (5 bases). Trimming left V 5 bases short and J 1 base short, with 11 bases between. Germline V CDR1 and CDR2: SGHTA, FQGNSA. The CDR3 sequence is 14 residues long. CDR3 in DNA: TGTGCCAGCAGCCCCCGACAGCTCCAAGAGACCCAGTACTTC. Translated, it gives CASSPRQLQETQYF.

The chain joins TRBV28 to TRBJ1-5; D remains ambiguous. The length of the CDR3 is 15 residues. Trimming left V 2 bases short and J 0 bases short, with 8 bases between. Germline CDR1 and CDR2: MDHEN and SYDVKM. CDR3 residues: CASSLVQNSNQPQHF. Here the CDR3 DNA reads TGTGCCAGCAGTTTAGTTCAAAATAGCAATCAGCCCCAGCATTTT. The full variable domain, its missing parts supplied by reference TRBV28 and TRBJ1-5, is DVKVTQSSRYLVKRTGEKVFLECVQDMDHENMFWYRQDPGLGLRLIYFSYDVKMKEKGDIPEGYSVSREKKERFSLILESASTNQTSMYLCASSLVQNSNQPQHFGDGTRLSIL.

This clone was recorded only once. DNA of the CDR3: TGTGCCAGCAGTCCCCGGACAGTCGGATATGGCTACACCTTC. It translates to CASSPRTVGYGYTF. This rearrangement joins TRBV6-5 to TRBJ1-2, with D perhaps matching TRBD1 (6 bases). This CDR3 spans 14 amino acids. V dropped 5 bases and J dropped 5 bases, with 15 bases sitting between them. The germline CDR1 and CDR2 sequences are MNHEY and SVGAGI.

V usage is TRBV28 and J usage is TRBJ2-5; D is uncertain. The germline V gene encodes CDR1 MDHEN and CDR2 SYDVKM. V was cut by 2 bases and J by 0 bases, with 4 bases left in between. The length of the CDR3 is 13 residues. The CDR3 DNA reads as TGTGCCAGCAGTTTACTTAACCAAGAGACCCAGTACTTC. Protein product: CASSLLNQETQYF.

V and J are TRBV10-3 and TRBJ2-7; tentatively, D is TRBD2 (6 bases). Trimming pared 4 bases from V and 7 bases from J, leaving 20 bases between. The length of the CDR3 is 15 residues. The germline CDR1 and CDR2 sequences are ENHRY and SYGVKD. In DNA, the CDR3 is TGTGCCATCAGTGCGAGACAGATCCCGAGCGGGGAGCAGTACTTC. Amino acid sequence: CAISARQIPSGEQYF.

CDR3 sequence: CASSLARGPYEQYF. In DNA form, the CDR3 reads TGTGCCAGCAGCTTAGCGCGGGGACCCTACGAGCAGTACTTC. This chain uses TRBV7-9 with TRBJ2-7, with a possible D match to TRBD2 (6 bases). Germline V lookup: CDR1 SEHNR, CDR2 FQNEAQ (reference sequence). This CDR3 comprises 14 residues. With 0 bases removed from V and 2 bases from J, the gap between germline ends came to 8 bases.

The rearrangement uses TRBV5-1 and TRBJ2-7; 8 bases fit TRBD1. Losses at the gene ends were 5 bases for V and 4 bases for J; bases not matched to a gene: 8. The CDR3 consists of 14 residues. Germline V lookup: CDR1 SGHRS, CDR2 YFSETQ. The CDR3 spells CASSFATGEYEQYF. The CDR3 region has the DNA TGCGCCAGCAGTTTTGCGACAGGGGAATACGAGCAGTACTTC.

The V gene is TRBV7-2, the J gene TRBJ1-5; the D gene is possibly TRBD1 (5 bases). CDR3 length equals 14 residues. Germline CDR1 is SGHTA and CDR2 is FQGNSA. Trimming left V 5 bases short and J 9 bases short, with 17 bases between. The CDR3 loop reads CASSADPWGGPQHF. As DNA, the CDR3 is TGTGCCAGCAGCGCCGACCCCTGGGGGGGGCCCCAGCATTTT.

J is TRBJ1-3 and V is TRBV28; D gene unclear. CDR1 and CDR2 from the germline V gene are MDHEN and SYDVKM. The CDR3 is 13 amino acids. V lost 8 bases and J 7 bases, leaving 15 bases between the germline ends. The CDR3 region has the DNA TGTGCCAGCCTAAATCGACGGGGTAACACCATATATTTT. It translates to CASLNRRGNTIYF. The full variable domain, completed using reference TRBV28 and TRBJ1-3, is DVKVTQSSRYLVKRTGEKVFLECVQDMDHENMFWYRQDPGLGLRLIYFSYDVKMKEKGDIPEGYSVSREKKERFSLILESASTNQTSMYLCASLNRRGNTIYFGEGSWLTVV.

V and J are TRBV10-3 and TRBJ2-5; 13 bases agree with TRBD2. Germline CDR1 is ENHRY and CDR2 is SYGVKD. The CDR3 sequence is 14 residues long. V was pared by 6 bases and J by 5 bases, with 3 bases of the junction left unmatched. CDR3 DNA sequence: TGTGCCATCAGCACGACTAGCGGGGGGGAGACCCAGTACTTC. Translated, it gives CAISTTSGGETQYF.

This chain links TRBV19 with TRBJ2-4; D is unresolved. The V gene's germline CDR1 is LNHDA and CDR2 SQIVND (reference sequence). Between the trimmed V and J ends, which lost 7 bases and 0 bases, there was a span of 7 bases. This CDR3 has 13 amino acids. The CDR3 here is CASKLLAKNIQYF. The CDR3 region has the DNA TGTGCCAGTAAGCTACTAGCCAAAAACATTCAGTACTTC.

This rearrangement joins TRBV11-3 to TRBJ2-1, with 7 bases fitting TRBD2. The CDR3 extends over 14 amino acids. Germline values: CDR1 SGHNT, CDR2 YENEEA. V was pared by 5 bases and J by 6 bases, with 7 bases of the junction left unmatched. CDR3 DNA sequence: TGTGCCAGCAGCCAGGGAGGGATTAGCAATGAGCAGTTCTTC. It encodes CASSQGGISNEQFF.

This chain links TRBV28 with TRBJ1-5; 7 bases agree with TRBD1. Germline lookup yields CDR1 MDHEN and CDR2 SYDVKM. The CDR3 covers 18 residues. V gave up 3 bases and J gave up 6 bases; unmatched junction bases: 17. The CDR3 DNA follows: TGTGCCAGCAGTTTGTCCTCGAGGGGGCGCAATGTTCTTCAGCCCCAGCATTTT. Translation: CASSLSSRGRNVLQPQHF.

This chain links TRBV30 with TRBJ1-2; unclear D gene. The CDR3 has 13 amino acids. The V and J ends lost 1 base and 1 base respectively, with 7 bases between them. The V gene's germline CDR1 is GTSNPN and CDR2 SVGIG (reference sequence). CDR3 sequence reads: CAWSAQNNYGYTF. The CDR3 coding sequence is TGTGCCTGGAGTGCCCAGAATAACTATGGCTACACCTTC.

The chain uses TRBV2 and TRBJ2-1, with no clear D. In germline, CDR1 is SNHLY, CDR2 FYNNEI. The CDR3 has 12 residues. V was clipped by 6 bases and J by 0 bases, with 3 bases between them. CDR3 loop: CASRSSYNEQFF. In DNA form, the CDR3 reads TGTGCCAGCAGGAGCTCCTACAATGAGCAGTTCTTC.

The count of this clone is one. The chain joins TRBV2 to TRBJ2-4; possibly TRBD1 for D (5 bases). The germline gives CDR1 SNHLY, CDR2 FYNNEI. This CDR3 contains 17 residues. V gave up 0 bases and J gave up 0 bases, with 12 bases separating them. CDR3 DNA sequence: TGTGCCAGCAGTGAAGCAAGACAGTTCCTAGCCAAAAACATTCAGTACTTC. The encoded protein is CASSEARQFLAKNIQYF.